The 23 T cell receptor beta chains below all came from one sample that was sequenced in a study of blood T cell repertoires in COVID-19. Profiled with immunoSEQ multiplex PCR; TCRdb holds only in-frame clones, not every one. The sample includes 150,000 to 200,000 clones, about 86% seen only once; the top ten take more than 7.5%. What was sequenced was peripheral blood. All receptors derive from a man aged 45-65 years with active or convalescent COVID-19.

CDR3 protein: CASSPSGGLAAAYEQYF. The CDR3 coding sequence is TGTGCCAGCAGTCCGAGTGGGGGATTAGCGGCTGCCTACGAGCAGTACTTC. The V and J genes are TRBV11-2 and TRBJ2-7; TRBD2 is a possible D gene (6 bases). Germline V gene sequence: CDR1 SGHAT, CDR2 FQNNGV. The CDR3 sequence is 17 residues long. V was trimmed by 6 bases and J by 2 bases, leaving 23 bases between them.

This chain connects TRBV7-2 to TRBJ1-4; possible D gene TRBD1, 5 bases. The V end lost 5 bases, the J end lost 8 bases, and 15 bases lay between the germline ends. The CDR3 totals 14 residues. Germline lookup yields CDR1 SGHTA and CDR2 FQGNSA. CDR3 residues: CASSPDIGSEKLFF. Written as DNA, the CDR3 is TGTGCCAGCAGCCCGGACATAGGTTCGGAAAAACTGTTTTTT.

Written as DNA, the CDR3 is TGTGCCAGCAGCTTTCTGGGAGTCCGCTACGAGCAGTACTTC. The encoded protein is CASSFLGVRYEQYF. The rearrangement uses TRBV7-9 and TRBJ2-7; perhaps TRBD2 as D (5 bases). This CDR3 comprises 14 residues. V was trimmed by 3 bases and J by 3 bases, leaving 12 bases between them. Germline values: CDR1 SEHNR, CDR2 FQNEAQ (reference sequence).

This clone occurred once. The V gene is TRBV6-2 or TRBV6-3, the J gene TRBJ2-2; 8 bases agree with TRBD1. V dropped 5 bases and J dropped 0; count of bases not matched to a gene: 5. This CDR3 region has 16 residues. The germline CDR1 and CDR2 sequences are MNHEY and SVGEGT. The chain's CDR3 is CASSTGQGANTGELFF. In DNA form, the CDR3 reads TGTGCCAGCAGTACTGGACAGGGCGCGAACACCGGGGAGCTGTTTTTT.

The chain is built from TRBV6-1 and TRBJ2-4; the match to TRBD2 covers 8 bases. Germline values: CDR1 MNHNS, CDR2 SASEGT. The J segment lost 0 bases and the V segment lost 2 bases, leaving 15 bases of the junction unmatched. The CDR3 sequence is 20 residues long. CDR3 DNA sequence: TGTGCCAGCAGTGAAAGGTCATCTGTCGGGCTAGCGGGAGCCAAAAACATTCAGTACTTC. Residues: CASSERSSVGLAGAKNIQYF.

This clone was seen once. This chain uses TRBV4-3 with TRBJ1-6; a weak D match, TRBD1 (6 bases). Per the germline V gene, CDR1 is LGHNA and CDR2 is YSLEER. CDR3 length equals 16 residues. Trimming removed 6 bases at V and 7 bases at J, with 19 bases between. The CDR3 reads CASSSHVGHPNSPLHF. The CDR3 DNA follows: TGCGCCAGCAGTTCCCACGTGGGACACCCGAATTCACCCCTCCACTTT.

This clone was observed a single time. The rearrangement links TRBV19 to TRBJ1-3; 8 bases align to TRBD1. Germline lookup yields CDR1 LNHDA and CDR2 SQIVND (reference sequence). V lost 4 bases and J lost 0; bases outside the gene matches: 5. The CDR3 is made up of 16 amino acids. The CDR3 region has the DNA TGTGCCAGTAGTAGGGGACAGGACATCTCTGGAAACACCATATATTTT. Translation: CASSRGQDISGNTIYF.

The chain is built from TRBV28 and TRBJ1-4; D is unresolved. CDR3 length: 13 amino acids. The V end was cut by 10 bases, the J end by 6 bases, with 15 bases between. CDR1 and CDR2 (germline): MDHEN, SYDVKM. The CDR3 DNA reads TGTGCCACCCTGACCATCGGGGATGAAAAACTGTTTTTT. Translation gives CATLTIGDEKLFF.

The table lists this clone with a few counts. The V call is TRBV7-2, the J call TRBJ1-3; 7 bases are a match to TRBD1. The CDR3 runs to 16 residues. In germline, CDR1 is SGHTA, CDR2 FQGNSA. V dropped 3 bases and J dropped 0; count of bases not matched to a gene: 5. In nucleotides, the CDR3 is TGTGCCAGCAGCTTTACGGACAGGATCTCTGGAAACACCATATATTTT. It specifies CASSFTDRISGNTIYF.

The chain couples TRBV3-1 (or the pseudogene TRBV3-2) to TRBJ1-3; 9 bases align to TRBD1. The V segment lost 5 bases and the J segment 0 bases; nucleotides outside the gene matches: 8. This CDR3 region has 17 residues. The germline V gene encodes CDR1 LGHDT and CDR2 YNNKEL (reference sequence). CDR3 DNA: TGTGCCAGCAGCTGGGGACAGGGCACCAGCTCTGGAAACACCATATATTTT. This gives the protein CASSWGQGTSSGNTIYF.

The chain uses TRBV28 and TRBJ2-5; TRBD2 aligns across 7 bases. The CDR3 has 15 amino acids. Per germline, CDR1 MDHEN and CDR2 SYDVKM. Trimming at V came to 7 bases and at J to 5 bases, leaving 13 bases not matched to a gene. The chain's CDR3 is CASNSAGRESETQYF. The CDR3 DNA reads TGTGCCAGCAATTCGGCGGGGAGGGAATCCGAGACCCAGTACTTC. The variable domain in full, completed from reference TRBV28 and TRBJ2-5, reads DVKVTQSSRYLVKRTGEKVFLECVQDMDHENMFWYRQDPGLGLRLIYFSYDVKMKEKGDIPEGYSVSREKKERFSLILESASTNQTSMYLCASNSAGRESETQYFGPGTRLLVL.

The CDR3 reads CASSQRTGRSYNSPLHF. The CDR3 region has the DNA TGTGCCAGCAGCCAAAGGACAGGACGCTCCTATAATTCACCCCTCCACTTT. The chain couples TRBV3-1 (or the pseudogene TRBV3-2) to TRBJ1-6, with 7 bases aligning to TRBD1. J gave up 0 bases and V 2 bases, and 4 bases lay outside the gene matches. The CDR3 has 17 amino acids. Germline V gene lookup returns CDR1 LGHDT and CDR2 YNNKEL (reference sequence).

This chain uses TRBV7-9 with TRBJ1-4; D uncertain. The CDR3 totals 15 residues. The V end was cut by 1 base, the J end by 3 bases, with 9 bases between. CDR1 is SEHNR, CDR2 FQNEAQ, per germline (reference sequence). The CDR3 loop reads CASSLVGRPNEKLFF. The DNA of the CDR3 is TGTGCCAGCAGCTTAGTCGGGAGACCTAATGAAAAACTGTTTTTT. Together with reference TRBV7-9 and TRBJ1-4, the CDR3 gives the full variable domain: DTGVSQNPRHKITKRGQNVTFRCDPISEHNRLYWYRQTLGQGPEFLTYFQNEAQLEKSRLLSDRFSAERPKGSFSTLEIQRTEQGDSAMYLCASSLVGRPNEKLFFGSGTQLSVL.

The rearrangement links TRBV7-3 to TRBJ2-5; no firm D call. This CDR3 spans 16 amino acids. Trimming cost V 5 bases and J 1 base, with 17 bases left between them. Per the germline V gene, CDR1 is SGHTA and CDR2 is FQGTGA. The CDR3 here is CASSRFDGRLQETQYF. Written as DNA, the CDR3 is TGTGCCAGCAGCCGTTTCGACGGCAGACTCCAAGAGACCCAGTACTTC.

The chain carries TRBV15 and TRBJ2-3, with TRBD2 matching over 7 bases. CDR1 is LNHNV and CDR2 is YYDKDF in the germline V gene (reference sequence). This CDR3 is built from 16 residues. The J segment lost 0 bases and the V segment lost 2 bases, leaving 5 bases of the junction unmatched. The CDR3 loop reads CATSRKRSGSTDTQYF. CDR3 nucleotides: TGTGCCACCAGCAGAAAACGTAGCGGGAGCACAGATACGCAGTATTTT. Full variable domain (outside the CDR3, taken from reference TRBV15 and TRBJ2-3): DAMVIQNPRYQVTQFGKPVTLSCSQTLNHNVMYWYQQKSSQAPKLLFHYYDKDFNNEADTPDNFQSRRPNTSFCFLDIRSPGLGDTAMYLCATSRKRSGSTDTQYFGPGTRLTVL.

V and J are TRBV5-1 and TRBJ2-1, with TRBD1 identical over 10 bases. This CDR3 is 15 amino acids long. Germline V CDR1 and CDR2: SGHRS, YFSETQ. V shed 2 bases, J shed 4 bases, and the junction held 3 bases outside the gene matches. In DNA form, the CDR3 reads TGCGCCAGCAGCTTCCGGGACAGGGGTTACAATGAGCAGTTCTTC. It is translated as CASSFRDRGYNEQFF.

This chain uses TRBV24-1 with TRBJ1-2, with D hard to call. V lost 4 bases, J lost 7 bases, and 12 bases lay in between. Germline lookup yields CDR1 KGHDR and CDR2 SFDVKD. This CDR3 comprises 13 residues. This CDR3 reads CATSDPRKIGYTF. The CDR3 region has the DNA TGTGCCACCAGTGACCCGAGGAAGATTGGCTACACCTTC.

The V call is TRBV13, the J call TRBJ2-7; TRBD2 aligns across 13 bases. This CDR3 is 17 amino acids long. CDR1 and CDR2 (germline): PRHDT, FYEKMQ (reference sequence). Trimming cost V 5 bases and J 6 bases; bases outside gene matches: 13. The CDR3, as DNA: TGTGCCAGCAGCCCACCACTAGCGGGGGGGCACATATCCGAGCAGTACTTC. It specifies CASSPPLAGGHISEQYF.

V usage is TRBV3-1 (or the pseudogene TRBV3-2) and J usage is TRBJ1-3; D not certain. This CDR3 spans 16 amino acids. V lost 0 bases to trimming and J lost 0 bases, with 9 bases between them. Germline assignment: CDR1 LGHDT and CDR2 YNNKEL (reference sequence). The CDR3: CASSQDNLSSGNTIYF. DNA of the CDR3: TGTGCCAGCAGCCAAGATAACTTGAGCTCTGGAAACACCATATATTTT.

The rearrangement joins TRBV7-6 to TRBJ2-2; tentative D call: TRBD2 (5 bases). Trimming cost V 1 base and J 4 bases, with 19 bases left between them. Germline V CDR1 and CDR2: SGHVS, FNYEAQ. CDR3 length: 18 residues. CDR3 coding DNA: TGTGCCAGCAGCTTAGGTAGTCGGGCGGGCCTACTCACCGGGGAGCTGTTTTTT. Amino acid sequence: CASSLGSRAGLLTGELFF.

The chain employs TRBV3-1 (or the pseudogene TRBV3-2) and TRBJ2-6; D is possibly TRBD1 (6 bases). The CDR3 loop spans 19 amino acids. The V end lost 1 base, the J end lost 0 bases, and 16 bases lay between the germline ends. Germline values: CDR1 LGHDT, CDR2 YNNKEL (reference sequence). CDR3 sequence reads: CASSQGVPGASSGANVLTF. Written as DNA, the CDR3 is TGTGCCAGCAGCCAAGGGGTGCCAGGGGCCAGCTCTGGGGCCAACGTCCTGACTTTC.

This chain joins TRBV24-1 and TRBJ2-1; a weak D match, TRBD2 (6 bases). The ends were cut back, 2 bases at V and 4 bases at J, with 8 bases in the middle. Germline V gene data show CDR1 as KGHDR and CDR2 as SFDVKD. CDR3 length: 14 amino acids. The CDR3 DNA is TGTGCCACCAGTGATTCTCTAGCGTACAATGAGCAGTTCTTC. This gives the protein CATSDSLAYNEQFF.

V usage is TRBV30 and J usage is TRBJ1-5; D is unclear. The V gene lost 0 bases and the J gene lost 4 bases, with 10 bases spanning the gap. Germline values: CDR1 GTSNPN, CDR2 SVGIG (reference sequence). CDR3 length equals 14 residues. The CDR3 DNA reads TGTGCCTGGAGTGTAGGGAGTATAAATCAGCCCCAGCATTTT. The encoded protein is CAWSVGSINQPQHF. Supplemented by reference TRBV30 and TRBJ1-5, the full variable domain reads SQTIHQWPATLVQPVGSPLSLECTVEGTSNPNLYWYRQAAGRGLQLLFYSVGIGQISSEVPQNLSASRPQDRQFILSSKKLLLSDSGFYLCAWSVGSINQPQHFGDGTRLSIL.